One sample yielded the 8 T cell receptor beta chains listed below, sequenced in a study of T-cell reconstitution after alpha-beta-depleted transplantation in children. Unique molecular identifiers were used in preparing the TCRbeta library. Each CDR3 protein is one row after TCRdb ran MiXCR on the PCR reads. The data contain about 480,000 distinct CDR3 sequences, roughly an eighth of them singletons. The sequences come from PBMCs from the stem cell graft donor, collected from the stem cell graft. These receptors all come from a human donor who donated a stem cell graft to a child with combined immunodeficiency.

This clonotype showed up many times. The rearrangement links TRBV12-3 or TRBV12-4 to TRBJ1-1, with D uncertain. Trimming removed 0 bases from V and 1 base from J, with 9 bases in between. The CDR3 spans 15 residues. In DNA, the CDR3 is TGTGCCAGCAGTTTAGCGCTCGCTGGGAACACTGAAGCTTTCTTT. Protein product: CASSLALAGNTEAFF.

As for this clonotype: The junction shows a germline mismatch at one end, possibly a read error. The rearrangement links TRBV12-3 or TRBV12-4 to TRBJ2-1, with 11 bases identical to TRBD2. The CDR3 has 16 residues. For the CDR3, the DNA is TGTGCCAGCAGGGGTAGCGGGGGGGCGGTCTACAATGAGCAGTTATTC. Its translation is CASRGSGGAVYNEQLF.

The rearrangement uses TRBV12-3 or TRBV12-4 and TRBJ1-1, with a tentative D call TRBD1 (5 bases). Trimming stripped 3 bases from V and 1 base from J, with 21 bases between. The CDR3 loop spans 18 amino acids. CDR3 sequence: CASSLNVRRGGENTEAFF. As DNA, the CDR3 is TGTGCCAGCAGTTTGAACGTACGGCGGGGGGGGGAGAACACTGAAGCTTTCTTT.

CDR3 amino acids: CATSAKEHEPLGDEQFF. DNA for the CDR3: TGTGCCACCAGTGCCAAAGAACATGAACCGCTAGGCGATGAGCAGTTCTTC. This chain joins TRBV24-1 and TRBJ2-1; D is undetermined. V dropped 5 bases and J dropped 8 bases, with 24 bases sitting between them. The CDR3 has 17 amino acids. Germline CDR1 reads KGHDR; CDR2 reads SFDVKD.

This chain uses TRBV12-3 or TRBV12-4 with TRBJ2-7; 7 bases are a match to TRBD2. The CDR3 length is 14 residues. V shed 5 bases and J 0 bases; nucleotides not matched to a gene: 4. Here the CDR3 DNA reads TGTGCCAGCAGTCAAGCGGGGTACTCCTACGAGCAGTACTTC. Amino acid sequence: CASSQAGYSYEQYF.

This clonotype was counted a few times. The rearrangement joins TRBV20-1 to TRBJ2-7, with D perhaps TRBD1 or TRBD2 (5 bases each). V lost 6 bases to trimming and J lost 7 bases, with 16 bases between them. CDR3 length: 12 residues. The V gene's germline CDR1 is DFQATT and CDR2 SNEGSKA (reference sequence). The CDR3 here is CSARDGLGEQYF. In nucleotides, the CDR3 is TGCAGTGCCAGGGACGGTCTGGGGGAGCAGTACTTC.

This clonotype appeared many times. The chain recombines TRBV15 with TRBJ1-1; possibly TRBD1 for D (5 bases). With 0 bases removed from V and 2 bases from J, the gap between germline ends came to 7 bases. The CDR3 loop spans 14 amino acids. From germline, CDR1 is LNHNV and CDR2 YYDKDF (reference sequence). CDR3 sequence reads: CATSRDGANTEAFF. The CDR3 nucleotides read TGTGCCACCAGCAGAGATGGGGCTAACACTGAAGCTTTCTTT.

This clonotype was counted at least ten times. This rearrangement joins TRBV5-1 to TRBJ1-1; D ambiguous. Germline-derived CDR1 and CDR2 are SGHRS and YFSETQ. This CDR3 contains 15 residues. The germline V and J ends were trimmed by 0 bases and 5 bases, with 14 bases remaining between them. The CDR3 protein is CASSLEIRRGTEAFF. The CDR3 nucleotides read TGCGCCAGCAGCTTGGAAATAAGGAGAGGGACTGAAGCTTTCTTT.